This TCR beta chain derives from a study of technical replicates of blood from a few donors. Profiled with immunoSEQ multiplex PCR; TCRdb holds only in-frame clones, not every one. This table holds more than 70,000 clones, almost 98% found once. Trimming shortened V by 8 bases and J by 1 base, and 11 bases separated the two germline ends. There are 13 residues in the CDR3. Germline loops: CDR1 MNHNS, CDR2 SASEGT. The V call is TRBV6-1, the J call TRBJ1-1, with D possibly being TRBD1 (5 bases). Source material: T cells isolated from PBMCs. The clonotype originates from a human donor in good health. The CDR3: CASSFQGNTEAFF. Written as DNA, the CDR3 is TGTGCCAGCTCTTTTCAGGGGAACACTGAAGCTTTCTTT.